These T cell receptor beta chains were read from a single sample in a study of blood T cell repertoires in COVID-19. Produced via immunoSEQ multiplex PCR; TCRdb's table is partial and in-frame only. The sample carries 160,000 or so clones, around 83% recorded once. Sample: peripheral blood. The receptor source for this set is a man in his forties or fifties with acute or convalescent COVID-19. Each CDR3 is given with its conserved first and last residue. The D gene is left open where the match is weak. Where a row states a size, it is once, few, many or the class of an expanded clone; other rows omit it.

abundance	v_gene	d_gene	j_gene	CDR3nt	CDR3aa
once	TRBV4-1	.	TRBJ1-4	TGCGCCAGCAGCCAAGAAGGGCTTCGGGGGGAAAAACTGTTTTTT	CASSQEGLRGEKLFF
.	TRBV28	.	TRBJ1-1	TGTGCCAGCAGTTCGGTTAATCCGCCGAACACTGAAGCTTTCTTT	CASSSVNPPNTEAFF
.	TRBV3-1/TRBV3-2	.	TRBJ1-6	TGTGCCAGCAGCCAAGATGTATCCCCGAGACTCCACTTT	CASSQDVSPRLHF
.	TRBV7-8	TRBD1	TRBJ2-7	TGTGCCAGCAGCTTAGAGGGGACAGGGGAATACGAGCAGTACTTC	CASSLEGTGEYEQYF
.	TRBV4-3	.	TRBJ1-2	TGCGCCAGCAGCCAATACAGGGCAGCTAACTATGGCTACACCTTC	CASSQYRAANYGYTF
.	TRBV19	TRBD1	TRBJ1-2	TGTGCCACCACGGACAGGGGGCGCTTCTATGGCTACACCTTC	CATTDRGRFYGYTF
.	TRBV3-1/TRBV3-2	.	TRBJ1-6	TGTGCCAGCAGCCTACGACAGACTAATTCACCCCTCCACTTT	CASSLRQTNSPLHF
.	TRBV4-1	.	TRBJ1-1	TGCGCCAGCAGCCGGGCCCGGGGGGGGGAAGGTGAAGCTTTCTTT	CASSRARGGEGEAFF
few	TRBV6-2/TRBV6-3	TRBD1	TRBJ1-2	TGTGCCAGCAGTGACGTGGGACAGATCTATGGCTACACCTTC	CASSDVGQIYGYTF
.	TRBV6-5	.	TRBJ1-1	TGTGCCAGCAGTTACGGACCCGGGGGAACTGAAGCTTTCTTT	CASSYGPGGTEAFF
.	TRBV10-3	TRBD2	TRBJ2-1	TGTGCCATCACTGCTAGCGGGGGGGGGAATGAGCAGTTCTTC	CAITASGGGNEQFF
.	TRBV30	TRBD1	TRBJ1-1	TGTGCCTGGAGTCCGGCGGACAGGGTCACTGAAGCTTTCTTT	CAWSPADRVTEAFF
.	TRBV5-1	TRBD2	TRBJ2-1	TGCGCCAGCAAAGCAGCGGGGCCATCCAATGAGCAGTTCTTC	CASKAAGPSNEQFF
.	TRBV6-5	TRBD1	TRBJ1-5	TGTGCCAGCAGGTCCACAGGGGGCAATCAGCCCCAGCATTTT	CASRSTGGNQPQHF
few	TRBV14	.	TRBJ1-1	TGTGCCAGCAGCCCTCGGCGGGGGTCCACTGAAGCTTTCTTT	CASSPRRGSTEAFF
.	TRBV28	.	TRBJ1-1	TGTGCCAGCAGTTTAATTTCGTCTTTTACTGAAGCTTTCTTT	CASSLISSFTEAFF
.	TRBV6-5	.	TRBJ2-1	TGTGCCAGCAGCCGCGACTCTTTATCCTACAATGAGCAGTTCTTC	CASSRDSLSYNEQFF
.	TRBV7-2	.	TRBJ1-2	TGTGCCAGCAGCTCAGGGGCTGGCTATGGCTACACCTTC	CASSSGAGYGYTF
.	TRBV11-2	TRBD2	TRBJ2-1	TGTGCCAGCAGCTTTAGCGGGGGGAAGTACAATGAGCAGTTCTTC	CASSFSGGKYNEQFF
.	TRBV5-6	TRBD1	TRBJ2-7	TGTGCCAGCAGCTTGGGGGCAGGGGGCTCCTACGAGCAGTACTTC	CASSLGAGGSYEQYF
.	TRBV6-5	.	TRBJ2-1	TGTGCCAGCAGACCCCATGGGGCTCACAATGAGCAGTTCTTC	CASRPHGAHNEQFF
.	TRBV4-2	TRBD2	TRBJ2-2	TGTGCCAGCAGCCAAGTTCTAGCGGGGGCGACCGGGGAGCTGTTTTTT	CASSQVLAGATGELFF
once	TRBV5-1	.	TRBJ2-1	TGCGCCAGCAGCTTGAGACAGACCTACAATGAGCAGTTCTTC	CASSLRQTYNEQFF